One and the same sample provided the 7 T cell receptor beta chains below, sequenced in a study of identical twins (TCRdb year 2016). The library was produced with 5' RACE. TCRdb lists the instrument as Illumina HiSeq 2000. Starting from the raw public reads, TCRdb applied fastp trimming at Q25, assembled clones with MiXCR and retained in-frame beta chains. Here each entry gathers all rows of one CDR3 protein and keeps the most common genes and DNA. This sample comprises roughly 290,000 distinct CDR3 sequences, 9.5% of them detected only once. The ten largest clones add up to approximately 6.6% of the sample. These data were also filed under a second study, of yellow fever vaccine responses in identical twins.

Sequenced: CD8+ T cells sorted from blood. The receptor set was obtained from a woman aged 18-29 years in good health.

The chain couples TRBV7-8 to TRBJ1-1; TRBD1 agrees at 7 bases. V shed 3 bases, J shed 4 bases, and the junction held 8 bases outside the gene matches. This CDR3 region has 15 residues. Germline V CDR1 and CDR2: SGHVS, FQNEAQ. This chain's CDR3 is CASSLRDREGTEAFF. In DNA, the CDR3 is TGTGCCAGCAGCTTGAGAGACAGGGAGGGCACTGAAGCTTTCTTT.

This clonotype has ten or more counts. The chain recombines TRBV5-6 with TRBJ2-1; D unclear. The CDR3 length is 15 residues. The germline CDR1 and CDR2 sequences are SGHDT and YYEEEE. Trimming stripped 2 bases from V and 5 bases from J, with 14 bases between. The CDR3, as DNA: TGTGCCAGCAGCTTTCCTCCAATGATCCACAATGAGCAGTTCTTC. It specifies CASSFPPMIHNEQFF.

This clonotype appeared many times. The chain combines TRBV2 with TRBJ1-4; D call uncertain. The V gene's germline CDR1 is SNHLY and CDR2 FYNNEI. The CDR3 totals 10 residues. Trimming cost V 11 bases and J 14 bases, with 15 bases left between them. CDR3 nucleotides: TGTGCCTCGCGAGGGCAAATGCTGTTTTTT. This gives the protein CASRGQMLFF.

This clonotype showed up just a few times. DNA for the CDR3: TGCAGCGCAGAGGGGGAGGTCTACGAGCAGTACTTC. It codes for CSAEGEVYEQYF. The chain has TRBV29-1 and TRBJ2-7, with D tentatively TRBD1 or TRBD2 (6 bases each). Per the germline V gene, CDR1 is SQVTM and CDR2 is ANQGSEA. CDR3 length equals 12 residues. The V and J ends lost 7 bases and 3 bases respectively, with 13 bases between them.

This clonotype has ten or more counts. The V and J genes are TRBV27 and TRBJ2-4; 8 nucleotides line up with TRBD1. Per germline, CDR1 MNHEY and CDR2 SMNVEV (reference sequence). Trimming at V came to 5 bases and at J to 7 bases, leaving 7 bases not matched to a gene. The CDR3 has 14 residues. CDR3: CASSPRGLGNIQYF. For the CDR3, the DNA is TGTGCCAGCAGTCCCAGGGGGCTAGGGAACATTCAGTACTTC.

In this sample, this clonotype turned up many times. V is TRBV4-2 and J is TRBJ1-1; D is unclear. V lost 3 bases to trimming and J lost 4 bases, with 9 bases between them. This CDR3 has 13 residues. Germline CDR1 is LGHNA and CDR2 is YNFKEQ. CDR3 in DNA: TGTGCCAGCAGCCAGACCAGCGTCACTGAAGCTTTCTTT. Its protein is CASSQTSVTEAFF.

The CDR3 sequence: CASTPGQGVSEQFF. The CDR3 nucleotides read TGTGCCAGCACTCCGGGACAGGGGGTGAGTGAGCAGTTCTTC. The chain has TRBV27 and TRBJ2-1; 11 positions match TRBD1. This CDR3 has 14 amino acids. V gave up 7 bases and J gave up 9 bases; unmatched junction bases: 8. CDR1 is MNHEY, CDR2 SMNVEV, per germline (reference sequence).